The T cell receptor beta chain under discussion was sequenced for a study of T cell clones after liver transplantation (dated by TCRdb to between 2018 and 2020). Looking at the study overall: The samples were obtained from ITN030ST, a randomized trial that attempted immunosuppression withdrawal within 2 years after liver transplantation. After a pre-transplant mixed lymphocyte reaction, TCRbeta sequencing was used to pinpoint donor-reactive T cell clones, which were subsequently tracked in post-transplant blood. As an antigen-independent comparator for the donor-reactive sequences, third party-reactive TCRbeta sequences from pre-transplant MLRs were identified as well. Of the eight recipients, a few were HCV-positive, while the remaining recipients had been transplanted for non-autoimmune, non-viral indications. Until randomization at 12-24 months post-transplant, subjects were given standard immunosuppression, with no induction therapy. Tolerance meant complete immunosuppression withdrawal for at least one year without liver enzymes rising beyond twice the upper limit of normal. Blood samples were collected pre-transplant, pre-randomization before withdrawal, and post-randomization after either complete withdrawal or failed withdrawal. The study cohort included 8 liver transplant recipients, of whom 3 were classified as tolerant and 5 as non-tolerant. Overall study results and their limits: Low numbers of available donor cells limited the measurable donor-reactive repertoire in a couple of subjects. The conclusions were preliminary, being limited by small, heterogeneous patient numbers and by non-standardized post-transplant time points. Circulating donor-reactive CD4 TCRbeta sequences fell significantly post-transplant in most of the 8 subjects, irrespective of tolerance or HCV status. Because no allograft tissue specimens were available, donor-reactive T cells may have migrated into the graft instead of being deleted. Once repertoire turnover was taken into account, donor-reactive detection showed a significant reduction for CD4 in 7 of 8 subjects and for CD8 in 8 of 8. Donor-reactive sequences declined more than third party-reactive ones, suggesting partial antigen-specific deletion unrelated to withdrawal success.

Using immunoSEQ, frozen genomic DNA was subjected to high-throughput TCRbeta CDR3 sequencing, a process that included PCR amplification, mapping, bias correction and internal controls. The paper's data handling went like this. Productive rearrangements were retained, and unique TCRbeta sequences were defined by the CDR3 nucleotide sequence together with the V and J gene. For classification of a sequence as donor-reactive, at least 5-fold expansion in CFSE-low cells relative to unstimulated pre-transplant cells and a frequency of at least 0.01% were required. Minimum frequency thresholds were set for each subject based on the unstimulated sample with the lowest template count, ensuring at least 90% detection power. Jensen-Shannon divergence between the top 1000 TCRbeta sequences post- versus pre-transplant served as the measure of repertoire turnover. Changes in detection of donor-reactive sequences were tested with two-sided Fisher's exact tests. TCRdb stores this immuneACCESS table with in-frame sequences only. Part of the clones is absent; in the studies checked, under half of the shortfall reflects unresolved V genes, and no reason is known for the rest. V and J calls plus clone size are reproduced from that table; the DNA served to infer D and trimming. The sample table holds over 100,000 clones, of which around 83% were seen once. The ten largest make up over 0.75% of the sample.

This sample's time point label indicates: pre-transplant. Thawed unstimulated PBMCs were stained for CD3, CD4 and CD8 and FACS-sorted into CD3+CD4+ and CD3+CD8+ populations. Each of the 8 studied subjects was randomized to immunosuppression withdrawal. Genomic DNA was isolated with the Qiagen DNeasy Blood and Tissue Kit. Turning to this clone: Its cognate antigen has yet to be identified. Base qualities are not provided; no much larger clone lies one nucleotide away.

The germline V end is reduced by 5 bases and the J end by 13 bases; junction bases left unmatched: 11. The germline V gene (reference sequence) gives CDR1 as MNHNY and CDR2 as SVGAGI. The CDR3 has 13 amino acids, counting the end cysteine and phenylalanine. Only the CDR3 part of the read is kept: 39 bases, read in frame from the first base. The chain is assembled from TRBV6-6 and TRBJ2-1, with TRBD1 matching 7 junction bases. This specimen was CD4+ T cells from blood, taken before liver transplant. This TCR came from a human donor who received a liver transplant. The CDR3 has the sequence CASSPGQEPCQFF. The base sequence is TGTGCCAGCAGTCCTGGACAGGAGCCGTGTCAGTTCTTC.